These T cell receptor beta chains were read from a single sample in a study of memory CD4+ T cells and cytomegalovirus serostatus. Here immunoSEQ multiplex PCR was the method, and the copy in TCRdb shows in-frame clones only, minus some. The profile covers 75,000 to 90,000 clones, with 65% to 85% appearing a single time and less than 0.9% taken by the ten largest. The sequencing sample was made of memory CD4+ T cells from blood. The receptors originated from an adult in good health and CMV-seronegative. CDR3s include the opening cysteine and the closing phenylalanine or tryptophan. A D gene is named only where the DNA matches it firmly. A clone size is listed for some rows: how often the clone was seen (once, few, many), or a class if it is expanded.

cdr3_aa: CATSTETQYF
cdr3_nt: TGTGCCACCAGCACGGAGACCCAGTACTTC
v_call: TRBV15
clone_size: NA
j_call: TRBJ2-5
d_call: NA

cdr3_aa: CASSFRGEGEAFF
cdr3_nt: TGCGCCAGCAGCTTTCGGGGGGAGGGTGAAGCTTTCTTT
v_call: TRBV5-1
clone_size: NA
j_call: TRBJ1-1
d_call: NA

cdr3_aa: CASSFAGNTDTQYF
cdr3_nt: TGTGCCAGCAGCTTTGCGGGCAACACAGATACGCAGTATTTT
v_call: TRBV7-9
clone_size: NA
j_call: TRBJ2-3
d_call: NA

cdr3_aa: CASSQPTGETQYF
cdr3_nt: TGCGCCAGCAGCCAACCCACGGGGGAGACCCAGTACTTC
v_call: TRBV4-1
clone_size: once
j_call: TRBJ2-5
d_call: NA

cdr3_aa: CASKFGVSYGYTF
cdr3_nt: TGTGCCAGCAAATTCGGGGTTTCCTATGGCTACACCTTC
v_call: TRBV6-1
clone_size: NA
j_call: TRBJ1-2
d_call: NA

cdr3_aa: CASSIAGGDKGTGELFF
cdr3_nt: TGTGCCAGTAGTATAGCTGGAGGGGATAAGGGCACCGGGGAGCTGTTTTTT
v_call: TRBV19
clone_size: NA
j_call: TRBJ2-2
d_call: NA

cdr3_aa: CASSLGDSSGNTIYF
cdr3_nt: TGTGCCAGTAGTCTAGGCGACAGTTCTGGAAACACCATATATTTT
v_call: TRBV19
clone_size: NA
j_call: TRBJ1-3
d_call: NA

cdr3_aa: CAGEPGNTIYF
cdr3_nt: TGTGCTGGGGAGCCCGGAAACACCATATATTTT
v_call: TRBV30
clone_size: NA
j_call: TRBJ1-3
d_call: NA

cdr3_aa: CASSPGQDSYEQYF
cdr3_nt: TGTGCCAGCTCACCGGGACAGGACTCCTACGAGCAGTACTTC
v_call: TRBV18
clone_size: once
j_call: TRBJ2-7
d_call: TRBD1

cdr3_aa: CASSLIPPGQGQETQYF
cdr3_nt: TGTGCCAGCAGCCTGATCCCCCCGGGACAGGGGCAAGAGACCCAGTACTTC
v_call: TRBV7-2
clone_size: NA
j_call: TRBJ2-5
d_call: TRBD1

cdr3_aa: CASSPPADSYEQYF
cdr3_nt: TGTGCCAGCTCACCACCGGCAGACTCCTACGAGCAGTACTTC
v_call: TRBV18
clone_size: NA
j_call: TRBJ2-7
d_call: NA

cdr3_aa: CASSLTFATNEKLFF
cdr3_nt: TGTGCCAGCAGTCTGACATTTGCAACTAATGAAAAACTGTTTTTT
v_call: TRBV27
clone_size: few
j_call: TRBJ1-4
d_call: NA

cdr3_aa: CASGLVGGRGYTF
cdr3_nt: TGTGCTAGTGGTTTGGTAGGGGGCCGGGGCTACACCTTC
v_call: TRBV12-5
clone_size: NA
j_call: TRBJ1-2
d_call: TRBD1

cdr3_aa: CASTRTRTGGTEAFF
cdr3_nt: TGTGCCAGTACCAGAACGCGGACAGGGGGGACTGAAGCTTTCTTT
v_call: TRBV19
clone_size: NA
j_call: TRBJ1-1
d_call: TRBD1

cdr3_aa: CASSYTGSVGEKLFF
cdr3_nt: TGTGCCAGCAGTTACACCGGGAGCGTAGGTGAAAAACTGTTTTTT
v_call: TRBV6-5
clone_size: NA
j_call: TRBJ1-4
d_call: NA

cdr3_aa: CASSPGWASYNEQFF
cdr3_nt: TGTGCCAGCAGCCCGGGTTGGGCGTCCTACAATGAGCAGTTCTTC
v_call: TRBV7-3
clone_size: NA
j_call: TRBJ2-1
d_call: NA

cdr3_aa: CASSPPLTGSFGYTF
cdr3_nt: TGTGCCAGCTCACCACCTCTGACAGGGAGTTTTGGCTACACCTTC
v_call: TRBV18
clone_size: NA
j_call: TRBJ1-2
d_call: TRBD1

cdr3_aa: CASSFSRGYTF
cdr3_nt: TGTGCCAGCAGCTTTTCTCGCGGCTACACCTTC
v_call: TRBV5-6
clone_size: NA
j_call: TRBJ1-2
d_call: NA

cdr3_aa: CASSQQDVLYGYTF
cdr3_nt: TGTGCCAGTAGTCAACAAGATGTCCTCTATGGCTACACCTTC
v_call: TRBV19
clone_size: once
j_call: TRBJ1-2
d_call: NA

cdr3_aa: CSVGDRAGGYTF
cdr3_nt: TGCAGCGTTGGGGACAGGGCTGGGGGCTACACCTTC
v_call: TRBV29-1
clone_size: once
j_call: TRBJ1-2
d_call: TRBD1

cdr3_aa: CASSLFASGGIGSTDTQYF
cdr3_nt: TGCGCCAGCAGCTTGTTCGCTAGCGGGGGGATCGGGAGCACAGATACGCAGTATTTT
v_call: TRBV5-1
clone_size: NA
j_call: TRBJ2-3
d_call: TRBD2

cdr3_aa: CASSSSPANEQYF
cdr3_nt: TGTGCCAGCAGCTCCTCCCCGGCCAACGAGCAGTACTTC
v_call: TRBV5-4
clone_size: NA
j_call: TRBJ2-7
d_call: NA

cdr3_aa: CSVSGTSNQPQHF
cdr3_nt: TGCAGCGTTAGTGGGACAAGCAATCAGCCCCAGCATTTT
v_call: TRBV29-1
clone_size: NA
j_call: TRBJ1-5
d_call: NA

cdr3_aa: CASSQGDRGGEAFF
cdr3_nt: TGCGCCAGCAGCCAAGGTGATAGGGGAGGTGAAGCTTTCTTT
v_call: TRBV4-3
clone_size: once
j_call: TRBJ1-1
d_call: NA

cdr3_aa: CASRGQANYGYTF
cdr3_nt: TGTGCCAGCAGGGGACAGGCTAACTATGGCTACACCTTC
v_call: TRBV6-5
clone_size: NA
j_call: TRBJ1-2
d_call: TRBD1

cdr3_aa: CAVGGLAFLYTQYF
cdr3_nt: TGTGCCGTCGGGGGACTTGCATTTTTGTATACGCAGTATTTT
v_call: TRBV2
clone_size: NA
j_call: TRBJ2-3
d_call: NA

cdr3_aa: CASSHRQGDLYNEQFF
cdr3_nt: TGTGCCAGCAGCCACAGACAGGGGGACCTCTACAATGAGCAGTTCTTC
v_call: TRBV9
clone_size: NA
j_call: TRBJ2-1
d_call: TRBD1

cdr3_aa: CSVEDPLREAFF
cdr3_nt: TGCAGCGTTGAAGATCCCCTCCGTGAAGCTTTCTTT
v_call: TRBV29-1
clone_size: NA
j_call: TRBJ1-1
d_call: NA

cdr3_aa: CASSLGQVYSTDTQYF
cdr3_nt: TGTGCCAGCAGCTTGGGACAGGTCTATAGCACAGATACGCAGTATTTT
v_call: TRBV5-4
clone_size: once
j_call: TRBJ2-3
d_call: NA

cdr3_aa: CASSQIFSRGNQPQHF
cdr3_nt: TGTGCCAGCAGCCAGATATTTTCTCGGGGCAATCAGCCCCAGCATTTT
v_call: TRBV4-2
clone_size: NA
j_call: TRBJ1-5
d_call: NA

cdr3_aa: CASSVVGRAEAFF
cdr3_nt: TGTGCCAGCAGCGTAGTGGGTAGGGCTGAAGCTTTCTTT
v_call: TRBV9
clone_size: NA
j_call: TRBJ1-1
d_call: NA

cdr3_aa: CASTRQGARRPQHF
cdr3_nt: TGTGCCAGCACCCGACAGGGGGCGCGTCGGCCCCAGCATTTT
v_call: TRBV4-2
clone_size: NA
j_call: TRBJ1-5
d_call: TRBD1

cdr3_aa: CASSLGGQGGYGYTF
cdr3_nt: TGTGCCAGCAGCTTGGGAGGACAGGGGGGCTATGGCTACACCTTC
v_call: TRBV5-5
clone_size: NA
j_call: TRBJ1-2
d_call: TRBD1